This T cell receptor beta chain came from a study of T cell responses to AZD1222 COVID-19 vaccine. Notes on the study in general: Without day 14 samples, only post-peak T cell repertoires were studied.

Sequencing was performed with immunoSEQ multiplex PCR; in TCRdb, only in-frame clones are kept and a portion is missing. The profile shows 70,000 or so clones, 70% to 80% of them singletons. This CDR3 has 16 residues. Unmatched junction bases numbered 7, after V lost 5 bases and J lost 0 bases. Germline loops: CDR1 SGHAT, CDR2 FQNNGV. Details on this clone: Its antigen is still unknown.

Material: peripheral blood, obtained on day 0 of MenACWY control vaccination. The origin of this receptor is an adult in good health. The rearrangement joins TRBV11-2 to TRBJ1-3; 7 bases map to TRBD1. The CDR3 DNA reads TGTGCCAGCAGCCCCGACAGGGACAGCTCTGGAAACACCATATATTTT. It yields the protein CASSPDRDSSGNTIYF.